A selection of T cell receptor beta chains follows, all from one sample in a study of a mutant IDH1 vaccine in newly diagnosed glioma. The antigens of these receptors remain unknown. TCRdb's copy holds only in-frame clones and misses some; the assay was immunoSEQ multiplex PCR. The sample holds 9,000 to 13,000 clones, around 81% seen once. The sample in question was PBMCs, obtained from a glioma patient whose treatment included an IDH1 peptide vaccine. The receptors here all came from a man younger than 40 with glioma. Both conserved end residues are part of each CDR3. D genes are given only for firm matches. Size is omitted from some rows. Given values are once, few, many or a class for expanded clones.

abundance: NA
v_gene: TRBV19
j_gene: TRBJ1-1
d_gene: NA
CDR3aa: CASSIRGGEAFF
CDR3nt: TGTGCCAGTAGTATTCGAGGGGGTGAAGCTTTCTTT

abundance: NA
v_gene: TRBV30
j_gene: TRBJ1-5
d_gene: TRBD1
CDR3aa: CAWSQGAYGQPQHF
CDR3nt: TGTGCCTGGAGCCAGGGGGCCTACGGTCAGCCCCAGCATTTT

abundance: NA
v_gene: TRBV19
j_gene: TRBJ1-5
d_gene: NA
CDR3aa: CASSTRENQPQHF
CDR3nt: TGTGCCAGTAGTACCAGAGAGAATCAGCCCCAGCATTTT

abundance: NA
v_gene: TRBV9
j_gene: TRBJ2-7
d_gene: NA
CDR3aa: CASSPRTLTYEQYF
CDR3nt: TGTGCCAGCAGCCCCCGGACACTCACCTACGAGCAGTACTTC

abundance: NA
v_gene: TRBV29-1
j_gene: TRBJ2-2
d_gene: TRBD1
CDR3aa: CSVALLDRPAGELFF
CDR3nt: TGCAGCGTTGCCCTACTGGACAGGCCGGCCGGGGAGCTGTTTTTT

abundance: NA
v_gene: TRBV5-1
j_gene: TRBJ2-7
d_gene: NA
CDR3aa: CASSPGQSYEQYF
CDR3nt: TGCGCCAGCAGCCCCGGACAGTCCTACGAGCAGTACTTC

abundance: NA
v_gene: TRBV5-1
j_gene: TRBJ2-7
d_gene: TRBD2
CDR3aa: CASSSGLAGASEYF
CDR3nt: TGCGCCAGCAGCTCGGGACTAGCGGGAGCCTCGGAGTACTTC

abundance: few
v_gene: TRBV4-1
j_gene: TRBJ1-5
d_gene: NA
CDR3aa: CASSQGTLGGHQPQHF
CDR3nt: TGCGCCAGCAGCCAAGGTACCCTGGGAGGGCATCAGCCCCAGCATTTT

abundance: NA
v_gene: TRBV29-1
j_gene: TRBJ2-1
d_gene: TRBD1
CDR3aa: CSGGQAGNEQFF
CDR3nt: TGCAGCGGGGGACAGGCCGGCAATGAGCAGTTCTTC

abundance: NA
v_gene: TRBV7-9
j_gene: TRBJ2-7
d_gene: TRBD1
CDR3aa: CASSLGDRRSSYEQYF
CDR3nt: TGTGCCAGCAGCTTAGGGGACAGACGAAGCTCCTACGAGCAGTACTTC

abundance: NA
v_gene: TRBV29-1
j_gene: TRBJ1-3
d_gene: TRBD1
CDR3aa: CSVGQGDGGNTIYF
CDR3nt: TGCAGCGTGGGCCAGGGGGACGGCGGAAACACCATATATTTT

abundance: NA
v_gene: TRBV11-2
j_gene: TRBJ2-7
d_gene: NA
CDR3aa: CASSLKGWDSQYF
CDR3nt: TGTGCCAGCAGCTTAAAGGGATGGGACTCCCAGTACTTC

abundance: few
v_gene: TRBV11-2
j_gene: TRBJ1-2
d_gene: NA
CDR3aa: CASSLVQIAFYGYTF
CDR3nt: TGTGCCAGCAGCTTAGTTCAGATTGCATTCTATGGCTACACCTTC

abundance: NA
v_gene: TRBV29-1
j_gene: TRBJ2-7
d_gene: TRBD2
CDR3aa: CSVELAGLPYEQYF
CDR3nt: TGCAGCGTAGAGCTAGCGGGGCTCCCCTACGAGCAGTACTTC

abundance: few
v_gene: TRBV6-5
j_gene: TRBJ1-1
d_gene: NA
CDR3aa: CASSDVGRTEAFF
CDR3nt: TGTGCCAGCAGTGATGTGGGACGCACTGAAGCTTTCTTT

abundance: NA
v_gene: TRBV6-1
j_gene: TRBJ2-7
d_gene: TRBD1
CDR3aa: CASSEDRDYEQYF
CDR3nt: TGTGCCAGCTCGGAGGACAGGGACTACGAGCAGTACTTC

abundance: NA
v_gene: TRBV19
j_gene: TRBJ1-3
d_gene: NA
CDR3aa: CASQKGGRTGNTIYF
CDR3nt: TGTGCCAGCCAGAAGGGGGGGCGGACTGGAAACACCATATATTTT

abundance: NA
v_gene: TRBV9
j_gene: TRBJ1-4
d_gene: TRBD1
CDR3aa: CASSGRQGSATNEKLFF
CDR3nt: TGTGCCAGCAGCGGCCGACAGGGGTCCGCAACTAATGAAAAACTGTTTTTT

abundance: NA
v_gene: TRBV6-1
j_gene: TRBJ1-1
d_gene: NA
CDR3aa: CASSEISLVHTEAFF
CDR3nt: TGTGCCAGCAGTGAAATTTCCCTTGTGCACACTGAAGCTTTCTTT

abundance: few
v_gene: TRBV4-1
j_gene: TRBJ1-1
d_gene: NA
CDR3aa: CASSQEGGNTEAFF
CDR3nt: TGCGCCAGCAGCCAAGAAGGAGGGAACACTGAAGCTTTCTTT

abundance: NA
v_gene: TRBV12-5
j_gene: TRBJ1-1
d_gene: TRBD1
CDR3aa: CASGLNRGPGNTEAFF
CDR3nt: TGTGCTAGTGGTTTGAACAGGGGGCCAGGGAACACTGAAGCTTTCTTT

abundance: NA
v_gene: TRBV7-9
j_gene: TRBJ2-7
d_gene: NA
CDR3aa: CASSLSTDSYEQYF
CDR3nt: TGTGCCAGCAGCCTATCGACCGACTCCTACGAGCAGTACTTC

abundance: NA
v_gene: TRBV5-4
j_gene: TRBJ2-7
d_gene: NA
CDR3aa: CASSSPGYEQYF
CDR3nt: TGTGCCAGCAGCTCGCCCGGCTACGAGCAGTACTTC

abundance: NA
v_gene: TRBV19
j_gene: TRBJ2-1
d_gene: NA
CDR3aa: CATKDYGPNEQFF
CDR3nt: TGTGCCACCAAGGACTACGGCCCGAATGAGCAGTTCTTC

abundance: NA
v_gene: TRBV10-2
j_gene: TRBJ2-5
d_gene: NA
CDR3aa: CASSEAHQETQYF
CDR3nt: TGCGCCAGCAGTGAGGCTCATCAAGAGACCCAGTACTTC

abundance: NA
v_gene: TRBV9
j_gene: TRBJ2-2
d_gene: NA
CDR3aa: CASSEVPGELFF
CDR3nt: TGTGCCAGCAGCGAGGTCCCCGGGGAGCTGTTTTTT

abundance: NA
v_gene: TRBV19
j_gene: TRBJ1-4
d_gene: TRBD1
CDR3aa: CASSPVGTGSEKLFF
CDR3nt: TGTGCCAGTAGCCCAGTTGGGACAGGGAGTGAAAAACTGTTTTTT

abundance: NA
v_gene: TRBV19
j_gene: TRBJ2-1
d_gene: NA
CDR3aa: CASSIYSSYNEQFF
CDR3nt: TGTGCCAGTAGTATTTACAGCTCCTACAATGAGCAGTTCTTC

abundance: NA
v_gene: TRBV9
j_gene: TRBJ2-4
d_gene: NA
CDR3aa: CASSRDGSLAKNIQYF
CDR3nt: TGTGCCAGCAGCCGTGACGGCTCCCTAGCCAAAAACATTCAGTACTTC

abundance: once
v_gene: TRBV27
j_gene: TRBJ2-1
d_gene: TRBD2
CDR3aa: CASSLPPGLAGGSGSYNEQFF
CDR3nt: TGTGCCAGCAGTTTACCCCCTGGACTAGCGGGAGGGTCTGGCTCCTACAATGAGCAGTTCTTC

abundance: few
v_gene: TRBV23-1
j_gene: TRBJ1-5
d_gene: NA
CDR3aa: CASRQVCSQPQHF
CDR3nt: TGCGCCAGCAGGCAGGTCTGTAGCCAGCCCCAGCATTTT

abundance: NA
v_gene: TRBV18
j_gene: TRBJ1-5
d_gene: TRBD1
CDR3aa: CASSPPTGAVEPQHF
CDR3nt: TGTGCCAGCTCACCTCCGACAGGGGCTGTTGAGCCCCAGCATTTT

abundance: NA
v_gene: TRBV7-9
j_gene: TRBJ1-3
d_gene: NA
CDR3aa: CASSFIGEGNTIYF
CDR3nt: TGTGCCAGCAGCTTTATAGGGGAGGGAAACACCATATATTTT

abundance: NA
v_gene: TRBV27
j_gene: TRBJ1-5
d_gene: NA
CDR3aa: CASSRVGAGRVDQPQHF
CDR3nt: TGTGCCAGCAGTCGTGTCGGAGCAGGACGGGTCGATCAGCCCCAGCATTTT

abundance: NA
v_gene: TRBV7-9
j_gene: TRBJ1-1
d_gene: NA
CDR3aa: CASSLFRGRDTEAFF
CDR3nt: TGTGCCAGCAGCTTATTCCGGGGTAGGGACACTGAAGCTTTCTTT

abundance: NA
v_gene: TRBV5-1
j_gene: TRBJ2-1
d_gene: NA
CDR3aa: CASSLDPGTEQFF
CDR3nt: TGCGCCAGCAGCTTGGATCCCGGGACTGAGCAGTTCTTC

abundance: NA
v_gene: TRBV7-6
j_gene: TRBJ2-5
d_gene: NA
CDR3aa: CASSLGAQEQETQYF
CDR3nt: TGTGCCAGCAGCTTAGGGGCACAGGAGCAAGAGACCCAGTACTTC

abundance: NA
v_gene: TRBV19
j_gene: TRBJ1-4
d_gene: TRBD1
CDR3aa: CASRTYRGTNEKLFF
CDR3nt: TGTGCCAGTAGGACATACAGGGGAACTAATGAAAAACTGTTTTTT

abundance: few
v_gene: TRBV29-1
j_gene: TRBJ1-5
d_gene: NA
CDR3aa: CSVQRSSNQPQHF
CDR3nt: TGCAGCGTTCAGAGATCTAGCAATCAGCCCCAGCATTTT

abundance: once
v_gene: TRBV2
j_gene: TRBJ1-3
d_gene: NA
CDR3aa: CASRDPPGNTIYF
CDR3nt: TGTGCCAGCAGGGACCCGCCTGGAAACACCATATATTTT

abundance: NA
v_gene: TRBV30
j_gene: TRBJ2-7
d_gene: NA
CDR3aa: CAWNLGQYQLPYEQYF
CDR3nt: TGTGCCTGGAATTTGGGGCAATATCAGCTCCCCTACGAGCAGTACTTC

abundance: once
v_gene: TRBV6-5
j_gene: TRBJ2-1
d_gene: TRBD2
CDR3aa: CASALAGGIEQFF
CDR3nt: TGTGCCAGCGCGCTAGCGGGAGGAATTGAGCAGTTCTTC

abundance: NA
v_gene: TRBV6-1
j_gene: TRBJ1-5
d_gene: NA
CDR3aa: CASRNRANSNQPQHF
CDR3nt: TGTGCCAGCAGGAACAGGGCAAATAGCAATCAGCCCCAGCATTTT

abundance: NA
v_gene: TRBV5-4
j_gene: TRBJ1-1
d_gene: NA
CDR3aa: CASSLAVMNTEAFF
CDR3nt: TGTGCCAGCAGCTTGGCGGTAATGAACACTGAAGCTTTCTTT